This TCR beta chain originates from a study of T-cell memory formation after mild COVID-19. Notes on this clonotype: Its antigen is currently unknown.

Germline CDR1 is DFQATT and CDR2 is SNEGSKA (reference sequence). The CDR3 extends over 11 amino acids. V dropped 3 bases and J dropped 5 bases, with 6 bases sitting between them. cDNA libraries for TCR alpha and TCR beta, carrying sample barcodes and UMIs, came from 5'RACE with constant-segment primers. From the 5' RACE reads, TCRdb called clonotypes with MiXCR, one entry per CDR3 protein. The table shows a few hundred thousand distinct CDR3 sequences, with roughly a fifth occurring only once. Points from the study as a whole: CM and EM subsets held most contracting CD4+ clones; EMRA held CD8+ ones. Pre-infection memory harbored some responding clones, suggesting cross-reactive memory joined. Clones contracting across day 15 to 85 had a balanced CD4/CD8 profile; later expanding clones leaned CD4+.

Sequences were obtained from PBMCs or a T cell subset sorted from them (not recorded which). The rearrangement uses TRBV20-1 and TRBJ2-3; D uncertain. The TCR was taken from a man between 18 and 29 years old who had mild COVID-19 (a few samples of this study predate the infection). Cell type and time point are not known. CDR3 bases: TGCAGTGCTAGTCTCCAAGATACGCAGTATTTT. It yields the protein CSASLQDTQYF.